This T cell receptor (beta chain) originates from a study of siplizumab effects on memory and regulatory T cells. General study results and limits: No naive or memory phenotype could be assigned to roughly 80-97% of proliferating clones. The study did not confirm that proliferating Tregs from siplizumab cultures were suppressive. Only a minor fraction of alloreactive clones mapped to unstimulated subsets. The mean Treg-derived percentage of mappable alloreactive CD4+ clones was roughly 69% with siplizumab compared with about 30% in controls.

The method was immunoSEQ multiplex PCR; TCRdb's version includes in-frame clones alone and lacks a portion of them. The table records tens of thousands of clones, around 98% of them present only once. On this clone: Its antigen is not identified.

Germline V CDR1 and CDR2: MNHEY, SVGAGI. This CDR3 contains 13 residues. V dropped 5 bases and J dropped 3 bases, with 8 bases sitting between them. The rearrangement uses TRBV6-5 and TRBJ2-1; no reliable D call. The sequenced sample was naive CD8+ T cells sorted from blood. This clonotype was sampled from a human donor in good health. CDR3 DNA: TGTGCCAGCAGTCCAGACCGCTACAATGAGCAGTTCTTC. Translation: CASSPDRYNEQFF.